The text below deals with one TCR beta chain. Its antigen remains unknown. The sample comes from a study of cytomegalovirus exposure and HLA in healthy donors. The wider study: A prior analysis found about 120 million unique TCR beta sequences from 150 million to 200 million T cells. Study observations and caveats: TCR beta sequences reportedly predicted most subjects' HLA-A and HLA-B alleles accurately.

All the people who gave samples were healthy bone marrow donors. The PCR made use of 60 Vbeta and 13 Jbeta primers. Data came from immunoSEQ multiplex PCR; TCRdb stores just in-frame clones and leaves some out. The sample includes approximately 160,000 clones, 75% to 85% seen only once; the top ten take approximately 13%. V lost 5 bases and J 10 bases, leaving 15 bases between the germline ends. Germline lookup yields CDR1 SGHAT and CDR2 FQNNGV. The CDR3 has 14 amino acids. Sequencing was carried out using PBMCs. The chain combines TRBV11-2 with TRBJ1-6, with D unclear. The receptor's source is a woman in her 50s in good health and CMV-seropositive. The DNA for the CDR3 is TGTGCCAGCAGCGCCGGACCCGGGAACTCACCCCTCCACTTT. Translated: CASSAGPGNSPLHF.